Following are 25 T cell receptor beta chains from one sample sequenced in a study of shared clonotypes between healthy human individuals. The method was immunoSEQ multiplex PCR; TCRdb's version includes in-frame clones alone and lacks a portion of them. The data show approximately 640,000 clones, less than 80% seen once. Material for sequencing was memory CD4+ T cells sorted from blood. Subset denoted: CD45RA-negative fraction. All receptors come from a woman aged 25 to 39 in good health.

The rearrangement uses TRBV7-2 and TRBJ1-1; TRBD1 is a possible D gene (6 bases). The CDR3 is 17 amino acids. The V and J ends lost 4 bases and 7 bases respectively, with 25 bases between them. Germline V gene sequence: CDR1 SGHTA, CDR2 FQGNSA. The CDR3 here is CASSSILAVTGGFEAFF. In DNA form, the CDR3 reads TGTGCCAGCAGCTCCATACTAGCCGTGACAGGAGGGTTTGAAGCTTTCTTT.

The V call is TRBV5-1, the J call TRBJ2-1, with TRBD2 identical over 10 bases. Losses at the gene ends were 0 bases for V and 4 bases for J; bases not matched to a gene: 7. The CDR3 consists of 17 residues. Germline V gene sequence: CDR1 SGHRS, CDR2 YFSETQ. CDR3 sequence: CASSLGNTGLAYNEQFF. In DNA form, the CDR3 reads TGCGCCAGCAGCTTGGGAAACACGGGACTAGCGTACAATGAGCAGTTCTTC.

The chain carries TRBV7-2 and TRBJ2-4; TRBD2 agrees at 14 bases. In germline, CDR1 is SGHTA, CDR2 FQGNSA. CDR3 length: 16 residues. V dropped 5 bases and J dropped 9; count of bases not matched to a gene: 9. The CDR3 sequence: CASSRGLAGGRGIQYF. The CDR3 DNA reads TGTGCCAGCAGCCGCGGACTAGCGGGAGGCCGTGGCATTCAGTACTTC.

In DNA form, the CDR3 reads TGTGCCAGCAGCCACACGACAGGCACCGGGGAGCTGTTTTTT. It encodes CASSHTTGTGELFF. The V gene is TRBV5-5, the J gene TRBJ2-2; D might be TRBD1 (6 bases). V was shortened by 4 bases and J by 4 bases, with 11 bases between the two germline ends. Germline CDR1 is SGHKS and CDR2 is YYEKEE (reference sequence). This CDR3 is 14 amino acids long.

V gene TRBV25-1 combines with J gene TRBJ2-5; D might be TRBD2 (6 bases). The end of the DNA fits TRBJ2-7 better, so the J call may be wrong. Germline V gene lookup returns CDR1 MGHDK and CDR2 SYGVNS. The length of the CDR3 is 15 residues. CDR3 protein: CASREGGYSSYEQYF. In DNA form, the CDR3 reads TGTGCCAGCAGGGAGGGCGGATACTCCTCCTACGAGCAGTACTTC.

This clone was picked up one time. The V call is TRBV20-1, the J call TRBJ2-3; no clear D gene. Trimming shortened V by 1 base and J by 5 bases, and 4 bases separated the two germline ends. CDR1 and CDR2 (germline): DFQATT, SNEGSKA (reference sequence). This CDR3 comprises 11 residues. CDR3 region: CSARVLDTQYF. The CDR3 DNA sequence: TGCAGTGCTAGAGTTTTAGATACGCAGTATTTT.

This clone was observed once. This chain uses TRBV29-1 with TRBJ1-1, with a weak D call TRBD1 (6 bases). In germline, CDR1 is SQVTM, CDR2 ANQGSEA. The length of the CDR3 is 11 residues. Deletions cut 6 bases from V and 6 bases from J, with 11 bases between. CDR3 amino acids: CSVAGAAEAFF. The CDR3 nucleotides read TGCAGCGTGGCAGGGGCGGCTGAAGCTTTCTTT.

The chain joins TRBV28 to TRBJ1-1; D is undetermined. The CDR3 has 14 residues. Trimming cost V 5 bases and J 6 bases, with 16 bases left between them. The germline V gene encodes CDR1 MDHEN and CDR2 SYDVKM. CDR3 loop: CASSHAVGTAEAFF. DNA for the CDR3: TGTGCCAGCAGTCATGCGGTGGGTACGGCTGAAGCTTTCTTT.

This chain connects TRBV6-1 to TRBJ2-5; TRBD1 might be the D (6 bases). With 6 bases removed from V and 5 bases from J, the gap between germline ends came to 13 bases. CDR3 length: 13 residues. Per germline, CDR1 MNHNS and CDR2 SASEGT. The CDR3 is CASRTGIGETQYF. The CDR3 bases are TGTGCCAGCAGAACAGGGATAGGGGAGACCCAGTACTTC.

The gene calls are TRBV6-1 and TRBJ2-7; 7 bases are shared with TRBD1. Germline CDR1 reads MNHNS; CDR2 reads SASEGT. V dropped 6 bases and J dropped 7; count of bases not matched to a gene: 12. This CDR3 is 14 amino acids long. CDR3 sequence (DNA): TGTGCCAGCAGCCGAATAAGGGGGCAGGGGGAGCAGTACTTC. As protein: CASSRIRGQGEQYF.

CDR3 DNA sequence: TGTGCCAGCAGTGTCGGCTCTAGCGGAACCTACGAGCAGTACTTC. Protein product: CASSVGSSGTYEQYF. The chain links TRBV2 to TRBJ2-7; TRBD2 matches at 7 bases. Trimming removed 4 bases from V and 2 bases from J; junction bases left unmatched: 8. Germline V gene lookup returns CDR1 SNHLY and CDR2 FYNNEI. The CDR3 extends over 15 amino acids. The variable domain in full, with the rest retrieved from reference TRBV2 and TRBJ2-7, is EPEVTQTPSHQVTQMGQEVILRCVPISNHLYFYWYRQILGQKVEFLVSFYNNEISEKSEIFDDQFSVERPDGSNFTLKIRSTKLEDSAMYFCASSVGSSGTYEQYFGPGTRLTVT.

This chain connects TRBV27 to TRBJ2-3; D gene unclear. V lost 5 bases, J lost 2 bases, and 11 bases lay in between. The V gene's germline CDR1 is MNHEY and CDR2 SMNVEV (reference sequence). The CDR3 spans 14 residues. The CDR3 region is CASSTPGYTDTQYF. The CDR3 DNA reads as TGTGCCAGCAGTACTCCAGGCTACACAGATACGCAGTATTTT.

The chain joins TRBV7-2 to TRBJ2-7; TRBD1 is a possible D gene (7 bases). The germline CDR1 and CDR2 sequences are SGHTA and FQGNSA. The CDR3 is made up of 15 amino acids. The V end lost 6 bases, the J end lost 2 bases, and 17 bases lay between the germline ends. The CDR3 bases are TGTGCCAGCAGGGGGGGCGGGACAGCAGCCTACGAGCAGTACTTC. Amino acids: CASRGGGTAAYEQYF.

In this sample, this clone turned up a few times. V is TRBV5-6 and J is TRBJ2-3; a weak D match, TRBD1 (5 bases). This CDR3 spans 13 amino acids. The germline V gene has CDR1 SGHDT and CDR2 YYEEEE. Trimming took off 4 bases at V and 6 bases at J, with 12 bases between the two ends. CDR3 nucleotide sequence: TGTGCCAGCAGCCGCTTCACAGGCGATACGCAGTATTTT. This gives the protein CASSRFTGDTQYF.

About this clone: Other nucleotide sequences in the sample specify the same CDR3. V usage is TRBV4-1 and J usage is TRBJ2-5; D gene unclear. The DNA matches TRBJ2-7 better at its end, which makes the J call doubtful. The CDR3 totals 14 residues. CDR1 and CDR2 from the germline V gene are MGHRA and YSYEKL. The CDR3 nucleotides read TGCGCCAGCAGCCAAGCGAAACCACCCTACGAGCAGTACTTC. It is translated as CASSQAKPPYEQYF.

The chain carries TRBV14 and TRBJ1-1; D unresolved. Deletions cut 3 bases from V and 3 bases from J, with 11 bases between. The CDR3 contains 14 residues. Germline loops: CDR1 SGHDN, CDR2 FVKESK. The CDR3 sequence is CASSQGIRDTEAFF. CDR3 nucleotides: TGTGCCAGCAGCCAGGGGATCCGGGACACTGAAGCTTTCTTT.

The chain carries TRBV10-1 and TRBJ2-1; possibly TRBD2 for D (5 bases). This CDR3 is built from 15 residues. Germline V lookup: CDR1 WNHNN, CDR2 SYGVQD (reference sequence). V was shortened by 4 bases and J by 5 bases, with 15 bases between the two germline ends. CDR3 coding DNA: TGCGCCAGCAGTGGCCCAAGCGGAGCCGACAATGAGCAGTTCTTC. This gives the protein CASSGPSGADNEQFF.

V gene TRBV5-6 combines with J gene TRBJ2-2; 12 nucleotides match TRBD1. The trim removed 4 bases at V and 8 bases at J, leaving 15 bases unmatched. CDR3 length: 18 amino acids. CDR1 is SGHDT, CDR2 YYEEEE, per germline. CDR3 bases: TGTGCCAGCAGCCCACCTTTCCCGGGACAGGGGGCAAAAGGGGAGCTGTTTTTT. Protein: CASSPPFPGQGAKGELFF.

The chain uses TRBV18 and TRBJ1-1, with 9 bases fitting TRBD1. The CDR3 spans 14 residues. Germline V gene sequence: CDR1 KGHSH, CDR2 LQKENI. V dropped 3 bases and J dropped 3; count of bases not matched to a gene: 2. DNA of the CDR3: TGTGCCAGCTCACCCAGGGACAGGGACACTGAAGCTTTCTTT. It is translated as CASSPRDRDTEAFF.

The CDR3 DNA reads as TGTGCCAGCAGTTTCCGCCGCGACCGCATGAACACTGAAGCTTTCTTT. Encoded protein: CASSFRRDRMNTEAFF. This chain joins TRBV27 and TRBJ1-1; D gene uncertain. Germline V gives CDR1 MNHEY, CDR2 SMNVEV (reference sequence). The CDR3 is 16 amino acids. Trimming cost V 3 bases and J 0 bases, with 14 bases left between them.

CDR3 nucleotide sequence: TGTGCCAGCTCAATGGGGTCGGAAGAAGGGCAGTTCTTC. Protein: CASSMGSEEGQFF. V is TRBV18 and J is TRBJ2-1; no firm D call. Trimming left V 5 bases short and J 12 bases short, with 17 bases between. This CDR3 has 13 residues. Germline V gene lookup returns CDR1 KGHSH and CDR2 LQKENI.

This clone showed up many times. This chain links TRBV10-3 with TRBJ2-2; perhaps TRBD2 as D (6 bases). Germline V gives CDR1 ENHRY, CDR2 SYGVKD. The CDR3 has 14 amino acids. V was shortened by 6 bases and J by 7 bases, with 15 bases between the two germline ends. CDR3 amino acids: CAIRRDEADGELFF. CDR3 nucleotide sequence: TGTGCCATCAGGCGGGACGAAGCGGACGGGGAGCTGTTTTTT.

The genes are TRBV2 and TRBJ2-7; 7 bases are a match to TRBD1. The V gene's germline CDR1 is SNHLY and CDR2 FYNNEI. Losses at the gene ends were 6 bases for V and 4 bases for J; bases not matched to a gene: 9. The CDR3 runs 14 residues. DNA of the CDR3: TGTGCCAGCAGGGTCAACGAGGGGGCGTACGAGCAGTACTTC. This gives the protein CASRVNEGAYEQYF. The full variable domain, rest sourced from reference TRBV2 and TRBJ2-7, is EPEVTQTPSHQVTQMGQEVILRCVPISNHLYFYWYRQILGQKVEFLVSFYNNEISEKSEIFDDQFSVERPDGSNFTLKIRSTKLEDSAMYFCASRVNEGAYEQYFGPGTRLTVT.

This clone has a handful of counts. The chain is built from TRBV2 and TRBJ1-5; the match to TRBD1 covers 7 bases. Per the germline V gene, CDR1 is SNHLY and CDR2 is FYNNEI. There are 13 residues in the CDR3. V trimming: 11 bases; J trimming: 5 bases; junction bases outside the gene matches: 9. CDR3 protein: CAGQVTADQPQHF. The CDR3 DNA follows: TGTGCCGGACAGGTGACAGCGGATCAGCCCCAGCATTTT.

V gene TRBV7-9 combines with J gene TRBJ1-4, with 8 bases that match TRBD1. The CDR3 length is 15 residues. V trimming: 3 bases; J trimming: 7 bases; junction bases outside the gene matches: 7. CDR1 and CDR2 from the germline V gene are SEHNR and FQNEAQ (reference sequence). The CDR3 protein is CASSFRQGTVEKLFF. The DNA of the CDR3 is TGTGCCAGCAGCTTTCGACAGGGGACGGTTGAAAAACTGTTTTTT.